Below, 12 T cell receptor beta chains from the same sample are listed, as sequenced in a study. Each CDR3 protein is one row after TCRdb ran MiXCR on the 5' RACE reads. The table lists about 8,000 distinct CDR3 sequences, roughly three fifths of them singletons. Cells sorted as Tregs were CD4+, CD25+ and CD127-/low. Sequenced input: Tregs sorted from a lymph node. Receptor source: a female donor with breast cancer.

This clonotype was seen more than once but under ten times. The rearrangement links TRBV6-2 or TRBV6-3 to TRBJ2-7, with 8 positions matching TRBD1. The CDR3 is 14 amino acids. Germline V CDR1 and CDR2: MNHEY, SVGEGT. After removal of 8 bases from V and 2 bases from J, the junction contained 8 bases not matched to a gene. The CDR3 coding sequence is TGTGCCAGCCAAATCGGACAGGGTGCCTACGAGCAGTACGTC. Protein: CASQIGQGAYEQYV.

The chain links TRBV9 to TRBJ2-5; D perhaps matches TRBD2 (6 bases). Germline V CDR1 and CDR2: SGDLS, YYNGEE. The CDR3 is 16 amino acids. The germline V and J ends were trimmed by 4 bases and 1 base, with 17 bases remaining between them. CDR3 protein: CASSQTGTWTQETQYF. CDR3 coding DNA: TGTGCCAGCAGCCAGACCGGGACTTGGACCCAAGAGACCCAGTACTTC. The full variable domain, rest sourced from reference TRBV9 and TRBJ2-5, is DSGVTQTPKHLITATGQRVTLRCSPRSGDLSVYWYQQSLDQGLQFLIQYYNGEERAKGNILERFSAQQFPDLHSELNLSSLELGDSALYFCASSQTGTWTQETQYFGPGTRLLVL.

The chain has TRBV20-1 and TRBJ2-7; D unresolved. In germline, CDR1 is DFQATT, CDR2 SNEGSKA (reference sequence). The CDR3 covers 12 residues. CDR3 residues: CSAREGSYEQYV. For the CDR3, the DNA is TGCAGTGCAAGAGAAGGGTCCTACGAGCAGTACGTC.

This chain connects TRBV7-3 to TRBJ2-2; D possibly uses TRBD1 or TRBD2 (5 bases each). Germline-derived CDR1 and CDR2 are SGHTA and FQGTGA. The CDR3 has 16 amino acids. V was pared by 6 bases and J by 3 bases, with 17 bases between. In DNA form, the CDR3 reads TGTGCCAGCAGTGCACCGGGACGGACTTACACCGGGGAGCTGTTTTTT. Translation: CASSAPGRTYTGELFF.

This clonotype rates as large. V is TRBV10-3 and J is TRBJ2-2; TRBD1 might be the D (5 bases). This CDR3 has 12 amino acids. The germline CDR1 and CDR2 sequences are ENHRY and SYGVKD. Trimming removed 6 bases at V and 6 bases at J, with 8 bases between. This chain's CDR3 is CAIRQGAGELFF. CDR3 sequence (DNA): TGTGCCATCAGGCAGGGTGCCGGGGAGCTGTTTTTT.

This clonotype was seen a few times. The chain employs TRBV6-2 or TRBV6-3 and TRBJ2-1; 8 bases line up with TRBD1. Per the germline V gene, CDR1 is MNHEY and CDR2 is SVGEGT. This CDR3 region has 16 residues. J lost 7 bases, V lost 6 bases, and 14 bases had no gene match. DNA for the CDR3: TGTGCCAGCAGACACATAACAGGGGGGAGTCCAAATGAGCAGTTCTTC. This sequence encodes CASRHITGGSPNEQFF.

This clonotype qualifies as medium-sized. This chain links TRBV4-2 with TRBJ2-5; unclear D gene. V dropped 4 bases and J dropped 5 bases, with 5 bases sitting between them. The germline gives CDR1 LGHNA, CDR2 YNFKEQ. This CDR3 comprises 11 residues. The CDR3 loop is CASSLGETQYF. CDR3 bases: TGTGCCAGCAGCCTGGGGGAGACCCAGTACTTC.

This clonotype was detected only a few times. This chain connects TRBV5-6 to TRBJ2-1, with D possibly matching TRBD1 (5 bases). The CDR3 runs to 12 residues. Trimming removed 3 bases from V and 6 bases from J, with 7 bases in between. The V gene's germline CDR1 is SGHDT and CDR2 YYEEEE. The CDR3 nucleotides are TGTGCCAGCAGCTCCCAGGGCAATGAGCAGTTCTTC. Translated: CASSSQGNEQFF.

Only a few counts were recorded for this clonotype. V and J are TRBV4-1 and TRBJ1-6, with TRBD1 matching 10 bases. The length of the CDR3 is 13 residues. Germline CDR1 and CDR2: MGHRA and YSYEKL. The junction had 2 bases not matched to a gene; V was cut back by 4 bases and J by 11 bases. The CDR3 loop reads CASSLDRGPPLHF. CDR3 DNA: TGCGCCAGCAGCCTAGACAGGGGGCCACCCCTCCACTTT.

V and J are TRBV20-1 and TRBJ2-7, with 8 bases matching TRBD2. The V and J ends lost 4 bases and 3 bases, in that order; junction bases with no gene match: 2. The germline gives CDR1 DFQATT, CDR2 SNEGSKA (reference sequence). CDR3 length: 12 residues. The CDR3 DNA reads as TGCAGTGCTACAGCGGGGGACTACGAGCAGTACTTC. This gives the protein CSATAGDYEQYF.

This clonotype occurred a few times. The rearrangement uses TRBV12-3 or TRBV12-4 and TRBJ2-1; D unclear. This CDR3 contains 12 residues. V lost 6 bases, J lost 5 bases, and 8 bases lay in between. The CDR3 reads CASRRLHNEQFF. In DNA form, the CDR3 reads TGTGCCAGCAGACGACTGCACAATGAGCAGTTCTTC.

This clonotype was observed once. The chain employs TRBV7-3 and TRBJ2-1; D ambiguous. The CDR3 totals 14 residues. Trimming shortened V by 5 bases and J by 9 bases, and 17 bases separated the two germline ends. Germline loops: CDR1 SGHTA, CDR2 FQGTGA. The CDR3 reads CASSRAPMDGEQFF. The CDR3 DNA sequence: TGTGCCAGCAGCCGCGCCCCCATGGATGGTGAGCAGTTCTTC.